This entry concerns a single T cell receptor (beta chain). Its antigen is not identified. Median disease duration was roughly 7 years, range 0.2-19.1. Clones were read by immunoSEQ multiplex PCR, and TCRdb kept only the in-frame ones, dropping some. Its listing shows around 9,900 clones. The data derive from a study of synovial regulatory T cells in juvenile arthritis. Regarding the study as a whole: Inflammation-associated Treg cells in blood had less TCR diversity than the remaining blood Treg cells. iaTreg TCR repertoires were largely private across patients and partially overlapped synovial Teff and blood CPL.

The CDR3 runs 14 residues. DNA for this receptor is not on file. In germline, CDR1 is MNHEY, CDR2 SVGAGI. Sequencing was carried out using Treg cells from blood. Subset noted: remaining (HLA-DR-negative) circulating blood Treg cells. The chain carries TRBV6-5 and TRBJ1-2. This receptor was identified in a donor younger than 35 with juvenile idiopathic arthritis. CDR3 region: CASSDYRLTYGYTF.